The clone carrying this T cell receptor beta chain was observed many times. Its target is unknown. Described time point: technical triplicate 3. With 10-nucleotide random UMIs, 5'RACE was used to make the cDNA. TCRdb ran MiXCR on the 5' RACE reads and lists one entry per CDR3 protein. The sample records nearly 45,000 distinct CDR3 sequences, roughly a fifth being singletons. This CDR3 spans 16 amino acids. Looked up from germline, CDR1 is MNHEY and CDR2 is SVGAGI. The junction had 16 bases not matched to a gene; V was cut back by 6 bases and J by 5 bases. These data belong to a study of neurological immune-mediated disorders. Study findings and constraints: HTLV-1-associated myelopathy had the most TCR clonal expansion, while multiple sclerosis had the least, a level that fell below healthy controls. Private repertoires in all groups were suggested by the absence of shared CDR3 amino acid sequences among expanded clones across subjects.

The receptor was isolated from a man in his fifties or sixties with HTLV-1-associated myelopathy (HAM/TSP). The gene calls are TRBV6-5 and TRBJ2-7; 7 bases are a match to TRBD1. Sequencing was performed on PBMCs. The CDR3 is CASSRSTGTANNEQYF. For the CDR3, the DNA is TGTGCCAGCAGCCGTTCAACCGGGACAGCGAATAACGAGCAGTACTTC.